The 21 T cell receptor beta chains presented below share a single source sample, sequenced in a study of PD-1 blockade in mismatch repair-deficient tumors. Assay used: immunoSEQ multiplex PCR; TCRdb lists only in-frame clones, some missing. Of around 39,000 clones listed, approximately 83% are singletons. Source: PBMCs, taken about 40 weeks after starting pembrolizumab. The receptors come from an adult with mismatch repair-deficient cancer.

The chain uses TRBV7-9 and TRBJ2-3; no definite D call. This CDR3 has 13 residues. The germline V gene encodes CDR1 SEHNR and CDR2 FQNEAQ (reference sequence). The V gene lost 3 bases and the J gene lost 0 bases, with 4 bases spanning the gap. The CDR3 is CASSLASTDTQYF. The CDR3 nucleotides are TGTGCCAGCAGCTTGGCTAGCACAGATACGCAGTATTTT.

The chain uses TRBV2 and TRBJ2-1, with 8 bases fitting TRBD2. The germline V gene encodes CDR1 SNHLY and CDR2 FYNNEI. V lost 4 bases to trimming and J lost 8 bases; unmatched junction nucleotides: 7. The CDR3 length is 14 residues. CDR3 in DNA: TGTGCCAGCAGTGGGACTAGCCGCGTGGATGAGCAGTTCTTC. Its translation is CASSGTSRVDEQFF. The variable domain in full, completed from reference TRBV2 and TRBJ2-1, reads EPEVTQTPSHQVTQMGQEVILRCVPISNHLYFYWYRQILGQKVEFLVSFYNNEISEKSEIFDDQFSVERPDGSNFTLKIRSTKLEDSAMYFCASSGTSRVDEQFFGPGTRLTVL.

The chain carries TRBV28 and TRBJ2-6, with D maybe TRBD1 (6 bases). Germline CDR1 and CDR2: MDHEN and SYDVKM. CDR3 length equals 16 residues. V lost 2 bases and J lost 4, with 12 bases in between. The CDR3 protein is CASSLTGSTGANVLTF. The CDR3 DNA reads as TGTGCCAGCAGTTTAACAGGGTCGACCGGGGCCAACGTCCTGACTTTC.

This chain links TRBV5-1 with TRBJ2-1; 7 bases map to TRBD1. Germline CDR1 reads SGHRS; CDR2 reads YFSETQ. The junction had 11 bases not matched to a gene; V was cut back by 2 bases and J by 9 bases. The CDR3 totals 15 residues. The CDR3 coding sequence is TGCGCCAGCAGCTTACAGGGGCCCTCTGGAGGTGAGCAGTTCTTC. Its protein is CASSLQGPSGGEQFF.

This rearrangement joins TRBV18 to TRBJ2-7; D perhaps matches TRBD2 (6 bases). This CDR3 has 16 amino acids. V was trimmed by 4 bases and J by 1 base, leaving 17 bases between them. Germline V gene sequence: CDR1 KGHSH, CDR2 LQKENI. The CDR3 is CASSRRQGGGSYEQYF. The CDR3 coding sequence is TGTGCCAGCTCACGACGCCAGGGAGGTGGTTCCTACGAGCAGTACTTC.

This clone showed up just once. The chain combines TRBV7-3 with TRBJ2-3, with 10 nucleotides matching TRBD2. The CDR3 totals 15 residues. V lost 6 bases to trimming and J lost 0 bases; unmatched junction nucleotides: 3. Germline CDR1 reads SGHTA; CDR2 reads FQGTGA. In DNA, the CDR3 is TGTGCCAGCAGTGGAGCGGGAGGGAGCACAGATACGCAGTATTTT. This codes for CASSGAGGSTDTQYF.

This clone was seen just once. The chain has TRBV7-2 and TRBJ2-5, with 10 bases fitting TRBD2. The CDR3 loop spans 15 amino acids. The germline V gene has CDR1 SGHTA and CDR2 FQGNSA. Trimming removed 5 bases from V and 5 bases from J; junction bases left unmatched: 8. CDR3 protein: CASSPIAGGVETQYF. CDR3 bases: TGTGCCAGCAGCCCTATAGCGGGAGGAGTGGAGACCCAGTACTTC.

This clone was recorded a few times. The V call is TRBV7-2, the J call TRBJ2-6, with D unclear. In germline, CDR1 is SGHTA, CDR2 FQGNSA. Trimming cost V 0 bases and J 1 base, with 4 bases left between them. The CDR3 contains 15 residues. CDR3 nucleotides: TGTGCCAGCAGCTTAGCGTCGTCTGGGGCCAACGTCCTGACTTTC. Translated: CASSLASSGANVLTF.

Written as DNA, the CDR3 is TGTGCCAGCAGCGCGGGACTAGCGCTCGAGCAGTACTTC. This encodes CASSAGLALEQYF. V is TRBV5-4 and J is TRBJ2-7, with 10 bases aligning to TRBD2. The CDR3 runs to 13 residues. V was pared by 4 bases and J by 6 bases, with 4 bases of the junction left unmatched. Per germline, CDR1 SGHNT and CDR2 YYREEE (reference sequence).

The CDR3 is CASSVGQPSYNEQFF. CDR3 DNA: TGTGCCAGCAGCGTAGGACAGCCCTCCTACAATGAGCAGTTCTTC. The rearrangement links TRBV9 to TRBJ2-1, with D possibly TRBD1 on 5 matching bases. V shed 0 bases and J shed 0 bases, with 7 bases lying between them. CDR3 size: 15 residues. CDR1 and CDR2 (germline): SGDLS, YYNGEE.

The J gene is TRBJ1-4, the V gene TRBV7-9; D unresolved. Germline-derived CDR1 and CDR2 are SEHNR and FQNEAQ (reference sequence). Trimming cost V 5 bases and J 7 bases, with 8 bases left between them. The CDR3 spans 12 residues. CDR3 nucleotides: TGTGCCAGCAGCCCCGGGGTTGAAAAACTGTTTTTT. Its translation: CASSPGVEKLFF.

The V and J genes are TRBV5-1 and TRBJ1-4; D might be TRBD1 (5 bases). Trimming removed 3 bases at V and 7 bases at J, with 10 bases between. The CDR3 contains 13 residues. Germline V gene data show CDR1 as SGHRS and CDR2 as YFSETQ. The CDR3 region has the DNA TGCGCCAGCAGCTCTGGACATGGTGAAAAACTGTTTTTT. Its protein is CASSSGHGEKLFF. Filled out from reference TRBV5-1 and TRBJ1-4, the complete variable domain reads KAGVTQTPRYLIKTRGQQVTLSCSPISGHRSVSWYQQTPGQGLQFLFEYFSETQRNKGNFPGRFSGRQFSNSRSEMNVSTLELGDSALYLCASSSGHGEKLFFGSGTQLSVL.

J is TRBJ1-5 and V is TRBV28; a weak D match, TRBD1 (5 bases). The V gene's germline CDR1 is MDHEN and CDR2 SYDVKM. Trimming removed 2 bases from V and 6 bases from J, with 11 bases in between. The CDR3 spans 14 residues. The CDR3 protein is CASSLAREGQPQHF. In nucleotides, the CDR3 is TGTGCCAGCAGTTTAGCCAGGGAGGGTCAGCCCCAGCATTTT.

The V gene is TRBV5-1, the J gene TRBJ2-1; 7 bases align to TRBD1. V lost 4 bases, J lost 1 base, and 5 bases stayed unmatched. CDR3 length: 15 amino acids. In germline, CDR1 is SGHRS, CDR2 YFSETQ. Here the CDR3 DNA reads TGCGCCAGCAGCCCAGGACAGGAATCCTACAATGAGCAGTTCTTC. This encodes CASSPGQESYNEQFF. The full variable domain, with the rest looked up from reference TRBV5-1 and TRBJ2-1, is KAGVTQTPRYLIKTRGQQVTLSCSPISGHRSVSWYQQTPGQGLQFLFEYFSETQRNKGNFPGRFSGRQFSNSRSEMNVSTLELGDSALYLCASSPGQESYNEQFFGPGTRLTVL.

This clone was counted a single time. V gene TRBV5-1 combines with J gene TRBJ2-1; TRBD2 is a possible D gene (5 bases). The CDR3 has 12 residues. V lost 2 bases, J lost 9 bases, and 9 bases lay in between. Germline V gene lookup returns CDR1 SGHRS and CDR2 YFSETQ. CDR3 bases: TGCGCCAGCAGCTTTGTGGGGAGTGAGCAGTTCTTC. Translating it yields CASSFVGSEQFF.

The genes are TRBV19 and TRBJ2-3; 7 bases align to TRBD2. V lost 0 bases and J lost 1; bases outside the gene matches: 19. Germline V CDR1 and CDR2: LNHDA, SQIVND (reference sequence). CDR3 length: 21 amino acids. CDR3 sequence reads: CASSIDSPLAGTSRGTDTQYF. In nucleotides, the CDR3 is TGTGCCAGTAGTATAGATAGCCCCTTAGCGGGCACGTCGAGGGGCACAGATACGCAGTATTTT.

The rearrangement joins TRBV5-1 to TRBJ2-2; no reliable D call. The V end lost 0 bases, the J end lost 4 bases, and 7 bases lay between the germline ends. In germline, CDR1 is SGHRS, CDR2 YFSETQ. This CDR3 comprises 14 residues. CDR3 bases: TGCGCCAGCAGCTTGGTCCCTAGCACCGGGGAGCTGTTTTTT. This encodes CASSLVPSTGELFF.

This chain uses TRBV5-1 with TRBJ2-1; 8 positions match TRBD2. CDR3 size: 18 residues. V trimming: 3 bases; J trimming: 3 bases; junction bases outside the gene matches: 14. Per the germline V gene, CDR1 is SGHRS and CDR2 is YFSETQ. CDR3 sequence (DNA): TGCGCCAGCAGCTCCCCCCGGGGGGGCACCTCCAACTACAATGAGCAGTTCTTC. Amino acid sequence: CASSSPRGGTSNYNEQFF.

The chain has TRBV27 and TRBJ1-2; D unresolved. This CDR3 contains 10 residues. With 6 bases removed from V and 5 bases from J, the gap between germline ends came to 4 bases. The germline gives CDR1 MNHEY, CDR2 SMNVEV (reference sequence). The CDR3 DNA reads TGTGCCAGCAGGTCGTATGGCTACACCTTC. Amino acids: CASRSYGYTF.

The chain couples TRBV19 to TRBJ2-7; TRBD2 aligns across 7 bases. The trim removed 3 bases at V and 2 bases at J, leaving 19 bases unmatched. CDR1 and CDR2 (germline): LNHDA, SQIVND (reference sequence). The CDR3 runs 19 residues. DNA for the CDR3: TGTGCCAGTAGTATCGACCTTCGTGGGCTGCGGGAGACTCCCTACGAGCAGTACTTC. It specifies CASSIDLRGLRETPYEQYF.

The chain couples TRBV9 to TRBJ2-7; TRBD2 matches at 10 bases. V dropped 3 bases and J dropped 2; count of bases not matched to a gene: 2. This CDR3 comprises 14 residues. Germline CDR1 and CDR2: SGDLS and YYNGEE. The CDR3 DNA follows: TGTGCCAGCAGCGGGACTAGCGGTGCCTACGAGCAGTACTTC. Translation: CASSGTSGAYEQYF.